This T cell receptor beta chain came from a study of blood T cell repertoires in COVID-19. Across the whole study: COVID-19 samples, acute and convalescent, were from the United States, Italy and Spain. PBMCs, B-cell-depleted T cells, or T cells were the source of the cDNA or gDNA that made up the material.

Membership in each cohort depended on participant-reported clinical history. Data came from immunoSEQ multiplex PCR; TCRdb stores just in-frame clones and leaves some out. The sample includes about 280,000 clones, 82% of them seen just once. The source material was PBMCs or T cells enriched from blood (not recorded which). The receptor was isolated from a man between 40 and 49 years old who had been exposed to COVID-19.

CDR3 sequence reads: CASSSQGLIQPQHF. The CDR3 coding sequence is TGTGCCAGCAGCTCGCAGGGTCTTATTCAGCCCCAGCATTTT. The V gene is TRBV5-5, the J gene TRBJ1-5, with D possibly matching TRBD1 (5 bases). Looked up from germline, CDR1 is SGHKS and CDR2 is YYEKEE (reference sequence). The V and J ends lost 3 bases and 6 bases respectively, with 13 bases between them. CDR3 length equals 14 residues. Complete variable domain (other parts from reference TRBV5-5 and TRBJ1-5): DAGVTQSPTHLIKTRGQQVTLRCSPISGHKSVSWYQQVLGQGPQFIFQYYEKEERGRGNFPDRFSARQFPNYSSELNVNALLLGDSALYLCASSSQGLIQPQHFGDGTRLSIL.